A single TCR beta chain is shown here with its context. The entry originates in a study of shared clonotypes between healthy human individuals. Subsets obtained from CD4+ cells comprised CD45RA+ naive and CD45RA-negative memory cells. Trimming left V 5 bases short and J 3 bases short, with 4 bases between. The germline V gene has CDR1 SGHAT and CDR2 FQNNGV. The CDR3 loop spans 11 amino acids. The repertoire was sequenced with immunoSEQ multiplex PCR; TCRdb's copy has only in-frame clones and lacks some. The sample comprises roughly 640,000 clones, about 74% of which are singletons, and 1.5% to 2% rests with the top ten.

The sequenced material came from memory CD4+ T cells sorted from blood. Subset specified: CD45RA-negative fraction. This clonotype was sampled from a woman under 40 in good health. This chain uses TRBV11-2 with TRBJ2-5; D remains ambiguous. In DNA form, the CDR3 reads TGTGCCAGCAGCCGAGAAGAGACCCAGTACTTC. Encoded protein: CASSREETQYF.